The rows below give T cell receptor beta chains drawn from one sample of a study of blood T cell repertoires in COVID-19. TCRdb keeps only in-frame clones here, not all; method: immunoSEQ multiplex PCR. The table has tens of thousands of clones, around 91% seen once. The source material was peripheral blood. The origin of the receptors is a man in his 70s with active or convalescent COVID-19. CDR3s include the opening cysteine and the closing phenylalanine or tryptophan. Fields, in order: clone size, V gene, J gene, CDR3 length, D gene, CDR3 protein, CDR3 DNA. D genes are given only for firm matches. Some rows mark clone size as missing; the rest say once, few, many or name a class of expanded clone.

abundance: few
v_gene: TRBV30
j_gene: TRBJ1-2
len: 18
d_gene: NA
CDR3aa: CAWTPGRRGSLANYGYTF
CDR3nt: TGTGCCTGGACCCCAGGAAGGAGGGGTTCATTAGCTAACTATGGCTACACCTTC

abundance: NA
v_gene: TRBV6-5
j_gene: TRBJ2-1
len: 15
d_gene: NA
CDR3aa: CASSRDLTPSNEQFF
CDR3nt: TGTGCCAGCAGCCGAGACCTGACACCCTCCAATGAGCAGTTCTTC

abundance: NA
v_gene: TRBV18
j_gene: TRBJ1-4
len: 13
d_gene: TRBD1
CDR3aa: CASSQGAREKLFF
CDR3nt: TGTGCCAGCTCACAGGGGGCGCGTGAAAAACTGTTTTTT

abundance: NA
v_gene: TRBV19
j_gene: TRBJ2-3
len: 15
d_gene: TRBD1
CDR3aa: CASSIGTGRADTQYF
CDR3nt: TGTGCCAGTAGTATCGGGACAGGGAGAGCAGATACGCAGTATTTT

abundance: few
v_gene: TRBV3-1/TRBV3-2
j_gene: TRBJ1-6
len: 18
d_gene: NA
CDR3aa: CASSQEPAVSSYNSPLHF
CDR3nt: TGTGCCAGCAGCCAAGAACCCGCTGTGAGCTCCTATAATTCACCCCTCCACTTT

abundance: NA
v_gene: TRBV3-1/TRBV3-2
j_gene: TRBJ1-1
len: 13
d_gene: NA
CDR3aa: CATSTGGNTEAFF
CDR3nt: TGTGCCACCTCGACAGGAGGTAACACTGAAGCTTTCTTT

abundance: NA
v_gene: TRBV4-1
j_gene: TRBJ1-5
len: 14
d_gene: NA
CDR3aa: CASSQDVGGQPQHF
CDR3nt: TGCGCCAGCAGCCAAGATGTAGGGGGTCAGCCCCAGCATTTT

abundance: NA
v_gene: TRBV19
j_gene: TRBJ2-1
len: 14
d_gene: NA
CDR3aa: CASSTFDKYNEQFF
CDR3nt: TGTGCCAGTAGTACCTTCGACAAATACAATGAGCAGTTCTTC

abundance: once
v_gene: TRBV4-1
j_gene: TRBJ1-6
len: 13
d_gene: NA
CDR3aa: CASSQDQLSPLHF
CDR3nt: TGCGCCAGCAGCCAAGATCAGTTGTCACCCCTCCACTTT

abundance: NA
v_gene: TRBV3-1/TRBV3-2
j_gene: TRBJ1-2
len: 15
d_gene: TRBD1
CDR3aa: CASSSRGQEIYGYTF
CDR3nt: TGTGCCAGCAGCTCACGGGGACAGGAGATCTATGGCTACACCTTC

abundance: once
v_gene: TRBV27
j_gene: TRBJ2-1
len: 13
d_gene: TRBD1
CDR3aa: CASRGQVYNEQFF
CDR3nt: TGTGCCAGCAGGGGACAGGTATACAATGAGCAGTTCTTC

abundance: NA
v_gene: TRBV18
j_gene: TRBJ1-1
len: 16
d_gene: NA
CDR3aa: CASSPPKWSGNTEAFF
CDR3nt: TGTGCCAGCTCACCACCTAAATGGTCGGGAAACACTGAAGCTTTCTTT

abundance: few
v_gene: TRBV7-7
j_gene: TRBJ2-2
len: 16
d_gene: TRBD1
CDR3aa: CASSPGGQGRAGELFF
CDR3nt: TGTGCCAGCAGTCCCGGGGGACAGGGGCGAGCCGGGGAGCTGTTTTTT

abundance: NA
v_gene: TRBV19
j_gene: TRBJ2-1
len: 16
d_gene: TRBD2
CDR3aa: CASSIVTSGGAKEQFF
CDR3nt: TGTGCCAGTAGTATAGTTACTAGCGGGGGGGCCAAGGAGCAGTTCTTC

abundance: once
v_gene: TRBV24-1
j_gene: TRBJ1-1
len: 14
d_gene: NA
CDR3aa: CATSDSDSPRPAFF
CDR3nt: TGTGCCACCAGTGACTCAGACAGTCCTCGTCCGGCTTTCTTT

abundance: once
v_gene: TRBV7-2
j_gene: TRBJ1-2
len: 12
d_gene: NA
CDR3aa: CASSVGAVGYTF
CDR3nt: TGTGCCAGCAGCGTCGGAGCGGTGGGCTACACCTTC

abundance: once
v_gene: TRBV6-4
j_gene: TRBJ2-3
len: 14
d_gene: NA
CDR3aa: CASRRTISTDTQYF
CDR3nt: TGTGCCAGCCGAAGGACAATTAGCACAGATACGCAGTATTTT

abundance: NA
v_gene: TRBV7-7
j_gene: TRBJ2-1
len: 15
d_gene: TRBD1
CDR3aa: CASSRQGPSLNEQFF
CDR3nt: TGTGCCAGCAGCAGACAGGGACCATCTCTCAATGAGCAGTTCTTC

abundance: NA
v_gene: TRBV27
j_gene: TRBJ1-6
len: 12
d_gene: NA
CDR3aa: CASRDKNSPLHF
CDR3nt: TGTGCCAGCAGGGACAAGAATTCACCCCTCCACTTT

abundance: NA
v_gene: TRBV5-1
j_gene: TRBJ1-2
len: 13
d_gene: NA
CDR3aa: CASSLGPSGVSTF
CDR3nt: TGCGCCAGCAGCTTGGGCCCATCCGGGGTATCCACCTTC

abundance: few
v_gene: TRBV19
j_gene: TRBJ2-7
len: 17
d_gene: TRBD2
CDR3aa: CASSAGLAGGTSYEQYF
CDR3nt: TGTGCCAGTAGTGCCGGACTAGCGGGGGGCACCTCCTACGAGCAGTACTTC

abundance: NA
v_gene: TRBV24-1
j_gene: TRBJ1-2
len: 14
d_gene: NA
CDR3aa: CATSDYSVPYGYTF
CDR3nt: TGTGCCACCAGTGATTATTCAGTCCCCTATGGCTACACCTTC

abundance: few
v_gene: TRBV7-2
j_gene: TRBJ1-5
len: 17
d_gene: NA
CDR3aa: CASSGGKGVNSNQPQHF
CDR3nt: TGTGCCAGCAGCGGGGGGAAAGGGGTAAATAGCAATCAGCCCCAGCATTTT

abundance: few
v_gene: TRBV23-1
j_gene: TRBJ1-5
len: 11
d_gene: NA
CDR3aa: CASGPARPQHF
CDR3nt: TGCGCCAGCGGGCCGGCCAGGCCCCAGCATTTT

abundance: NA
v_gene: TRBV7-2
j_gene: TRBJ2-7
len: 17
d_gene: NA
CDR3aa: CASSLAWGVPGAYEQYF
CDR3nt: TGTGCCAGCAGCTTAGCCTGGGGAGTTCCGGGCGCCTACGAGCAGTACTTC

abundance: NA
v_gene: TRBV6-5
j_gene: TRBJ1-6
len: 16
d_gene: NA
CDR3aa: CASSYGLSLVYSPLHF
CDR3nt: TGTGCCAGCAGTTACGGCCTCTCGCTGGTTTATTCACCCCTCCACTTT

abundance: NA
v_gene: TRBV10-3
j_gene: TRBJ2-1
len: 16
d_gene: TRBD2
CDR3aa: CAISEGLAVSYNEQFF
CDR3nt: TGTGCCATCAGTGAGGGTCTAGCGGTTTCCTACAATGAGCAGTTCTTC